These 31 T cell receptor beta chains share one sample of origin, sequenced in a study of cytomegalovirus exposure and HLA in healthy donors. Use of 60 Vbeta and 13 Jbeta primers characterized the PCR. Repertoires were generated with immunoSEQ multiplex PCR, while TCRdb's copy carries only in-frame clones and drops some. The sample holds about 140,000 clones, more than 65% seen once. The sequencing input was PBMCs. These receptors originate from a woman aged 25 to 39 in good health and CMV-seronegative.

The genes are TRBV30 and TRBJ2-5, with 9 bases lining up with TRBD1. Germline V gene data show CDR1 as GTSNPN and CDR2 as SVGIG (reference sequence). Trimming removed 3 bases from V and 4 bases from J; junction bases left unmatched: 6. The CDR3 has 14 amino acids. As DNA, the CDR3 is TGTGCCTGGAGGGGGACAGGGTATGGAGAGACCCAGTACTTC. The encoded protein is CAWRGTGYGETQYF.

The chain combines TRBV6-5 with TRBJ1-2, with no clear D. V lost 5 bases, J lost 2 bases, and 9 bases lay in between. CDR1 MNHEY and CDR2 SVGAGI come from the germline V gene. The CDR3 sequence is 13 residues long. The CDR3: CASSARYNYGYTF. CDR3 coding DNA: TGTGCCAGCAGTGCCCGCTACAACTATGGCTACACCTTC.

This clone was counted a few times. The chain joins TRBV7-8 to TRBJ1-6, with D maybe TRBD1 (5 bases). The germline CDR1 and CDR2 sequences are SGHVS and FQNEAQ. The CDR3 spans 16 residues. V gave up 1 base and J gave up 9 bases, with 16 bases separating them. CDR3 bases: TGTGCCAGCAGCTTAGGGGGCAGGAGTCTTCCTTCACCCCTCCACTTT. This codes for CASSLGGRSLPSPLHF.

The chain uses TRBV5-1 and TRBJ2-1; 7 bases agree with TRBD1. With V trimmed by 3 bases and J by 4 bases, 10 bases remained unmatched. This CDR3 has 16 amino acids. Germline loops: CDR1 SGHRS, CDR2 YFSETQ. The CDR3 reads CASSSNGQATYNEQFF. For the CDR3, the DNA is TGCGCCAGCAGCTCAAACGGACAGGCAACTTACAATGAGCAGTTCTTC.

The V and J genes are TRBV6-1 and TRBJ2-7; 7 bases match TRBD2. There are 15 residues in the CDR3. Germline V gene sequence: CDR1 MNHNS, CDR2 SASEGT. The trim removed 4 bases at V and 0 bases at J, leaving 6 bases unmatched. CDR3: CASSALSSGSYEQYF. CDR3 DNA sequence: TGTGCCAGCAGTGCACTGTCTAGCGGCTCCTACGAGCAGTACTTC.

The chain links TRBV7-9 to TRBJ2-7, with D possibly TRBD2 on 5 matching bases. This CDR3 has 13 amino acids. CDR1 SEHNR and CDR2 FQNEAQ come from the germline V gene (reference sequence). V was cut by 8 bases and J by 5 bases, with 16 bases left in between. In DNA, the CDR3 is TGTGCCAGCGGCACGGCGGGTAGCCACGAGCAGTACTTC. It encodes CASGTAGSHEQYF. Supplemented by reference TRBV7-9 and TRBJ2-7, the full variable domain reads DTGVSQNPRHKITKRGQNVTFRCDPISEHNRLYWYRQTLGQGPEFLTYFQNEAQLEKSRLLSDRFSAERPKGSFSTLEIQRTEQGDSAMYLCASGTAGSHEQYFGPGTRLTVT.

A note on this clone: The sample has other DNA sequences that encode this CDR3 too. This chain joins TRBV5-1 and TRBJ1-3; D might be TRBD1 (6 bases). Germline-derived CDR1 and CDR2 are SGHRS and YFSETQ. The CDR3 sequence is 15 residues long. Trimming left V 4 bases short and J 0 bases short, with 11 bases between. The CDR3, as DNA: TGCGCCAGCAGCCTAGGGGACATCTCTGGAAACACCATATATTTT. Translating gives CASSLGDISGNTIYF.

The gene calls are TRBV6-1 and TRBJ1-5; 8 bases line up with TRBD1. J was trimmed by 7 bases and V by 6 bases; bases with no gene match: 8. This CDR3 spans 14 amino acids. The germline V gene encodes CDR1 MNHNS and CDR2 SASEGT. CDR3 amino acids: CASSSLDRGQPQHF. CDR3 bases: TGTGCCAGCAGCAGTTTAGACAGGGGACAGCCCCAGCATTTT.

This chain joins TRBV28 and TRBJ2-5; D unclear. The V gene's germline CDR1 is MDHEN and CDR2 SYDVKM. CDR3 length equals 15 residues. The V and J ends lost 3 bases and 4 bases respectively, with 15 bases between them. In nucleotides, the CDR3 is TGTGCCAGCAGTTTGATGGTTGTTAATAGAGAGACCCAGTACTTC. This encodes CASSLMVVNRETQYF.

V usage is TRBV6-6 and J usage is TRBJ1-1; 8 nucleotides line up with TRBD1. Trimming at V came to 7 bases and at J to 5 bases, leaving 15 bases not matched to a gene. The CDR3 sequence is 16 residues long. Per germline, CDR1 MNHNY and CDR2 SVGAGI (reference sequence). DNA for the CDR3: TGTGCCAGCATCATCTTTTTCTCCAGGGGGCTGACTGAAGCTTTCTTT. Translated: CASIIFFSRGLTEAFF.

The chain is built from TRBV5-6 and TRBJ1-2, with D possibly matching TRBD1 (5 bases). Trimming removed 4 bases from V and 7 bases from J, with 26 bases in between. This CDR3 is built from 17 residues. CDR1 is SGHDT, CDR2 YYEEEE, per germline. Here the CDR3 reads CASSLRGVGNYLFGYTF. The CDR3 DNA reads as TGTGCCAGCAGCCTCCGGGGGGTGGGGAACTATTTGTTTGGCTACACCTTC.

The rearrangement joins TRBV19 to TRBJ2-1, with 13 bases aligning to TRBD2. Germline lookup yields CDR1 LNHDA and CDR2 SQIVND (reference sequence). V shed 3 bases and J 9 bases; nucleotides not matched to a gene: 8. The CDR3 loop spans 16 amino acids. The CDR3 reads CASSIGLAGEGGEQFF. As DNA, the CDR3 is TGTGCCAGTAGTATTGGACTAGCGGGAGAAGGGGGTGAGCAGTTCTTC. Based on the CDR3 plus reference TRBV19 and TRBJ2-1, the full variable domain is DGGITQSPKYLFRKEGQNVTLSCEQNLNHDAMYWYRQDPGQGLRLIYYSQIVNDFQKGDIAEGYSVSREKKESFPLTVTSAQKNPTAFYLCASSIGLAGEGGEQFFGPGTRLTVL.

The V call is TRBV19, the J call TRBJ2-3; 10 bases match TRBD2. The germline V gene has CDR1 LNHDA and CDR2 SQIVND (reference sequence). With 5 bases clipped from V and 4 bases from J, the junction kept 3 bases outside the gene matches. This CDR3 region has 14 residues. The DNA for the CDR3 is TGTGCCAGTAGTTTCCTAGCGGGAGCAGATACGCAGTATTTT. Amino acid sequence: CASSFLAGADTQYF.

The rearrangement uses TRBV7-9 and TRBJ1-2; 10 positions agree with TRBD1. Germline V gene lookup returns CDR1 SEHNR and CDR2 FQNEAQ (reference sequence). J lost 7 bases, V lost 5 bases, and 7 bases had no gene match. The CDR3 has 14 amino acids. The chain's CDR3 is CASSEGGTGAGYTF. Written as DNA, the CDR3 is TGTGCCAGCAGCGAGGGGGGGACAGGGGCTGGCTACACCTTC.

The chain uses TRBV5-1 and TRBJ1-3; no clear D gene. Germline CDR1 SGHRS, CDR2 YFSETQ. The length of the CDR3 is 15 residues. Trimming removed 0 bases from V and 4 bases from J, with 11 bases in between. CDR3 DNA: TGCGCCAGCAGCTTGGCCGAGGAACGAGGAAACACCATATATTTT. Translation: CASSLAEERGNTIYF.

The chain links TRBV7-6 to TRBJ2-5; 8 bases fit TRBD1. The trim removed 0 bases at V and 5 bases at J, leaving 5 bases unmatched. The germline V gene has CDR1 SGHVS and CDR2 FNYEAQ. This CDR3 region has 15 residues. The CDR3 reads CASSLATGGWETQYF. The CDR3 nucleotides read TGTGCCAGCAGCTTAGCTACAGGGGGTTGGGAGACCCAGTACTTC.

The CDR3 loop is CASSTGAGANVLTF. CDR3 bases: TGTGCCAGCAGTACAGGGGCAGGGGCCAACGTCCTGACTTTC. The chain links TRBV7-9 to TRBJ2-6, with 7 nucleotides matching TRBD1. Per germline, CDR1 SEHNR and CDR2 FQNEAQ (reference sequence). The trim removed 6 bases at V and 4 bases at J, leaving 3 bases unmatched. The CDR3 is 14 amino acids. Variable domain in full (rest from reference TRBV7-9 and TRBJ2-6): DTGVSQNPRHKITKRGQNVTFRCDPISEHNRLYWYRQTLGQGPEFLTYFQNEAQLEKSRLLSDRFSAERPKGSFSTLEIQRTEQGDSAMYLCASSTGAGANVLTFGAGSRLTVL.

The CDR3 spells CASSSRLAGPQETQYF. In nucleotides, the CDR3 is TGTGCCAGCAGCTCCAGACTAGCGGGCCCCCAAGAGACCCAGTACTTC. The chain employs TRBV11-2 and TRBJ2-5; TRBD2 matches at 10 bases. The CDR3 length is 16 residues. V lost 4 bases and J lost 1; bases outside the gene matches: 6. Germline CDR1 and CDR2: SGHAT and FQNNGV.

In its sample, this clone was seen a few times. The chain has TRBV29-1 and TRBJ2-3, with D maybe TRBD2 (6 bases). There are 17 residues in the CDR3. V was trimmed by 1 base and J by 5 bases, leaving 22 bases between them. Germline loops: CDR1 SQVTM, CDR2 ANQGSEA. The CDR3 protein is CSVEGHGGQGGGDTQYF. In nucleotides, the CDR3 is TGCAGCGTTGAAGGCCACGGGGGTCAAGGAGGCGGAGATACGCAGTATTTT.

This clone was seen once. The chain links TRBV6-5 to TRBJ1-1; D unresolved. V lost 8 bases and J 1 base, leaving 8 bases between the germline ends. This CDR3 region has 12 residues. Germline CDR1 and CDR2: MNHEY and SVGAGI. CDR3 in DNA: TGTGCCAGCGCGGAGAGGAACACTGAAGCTTTCTTT. Amino acids: CASAERNTEAFF.

The chain combines TRBV5-5 with TRBJ2-7, with 7 bases fitting TRBD2. The CDR3 is 15 residues long. The germline V gene encodes CDR1 SGHKS and CDR2 YYEKEE (reference sequence). J lost 2 bases, V lost 1 base, and 6 bases had no gene match. CDR3 in DNA: TGTGCCAGCAGCTTGCTTAGCGGGCCTACCTACGAGCAGTACTTC. It is translated as CASSLLSGPTYEQYF.

The chain has TRBV2 and TRBJ2-5, with TRBD1 as a possible D gene (5 bases). CDR3 length: 14 residues. Trimming removed 5 bases at V and 7 bases at J, with 17 bases between. Per germline, CDR1 SNHLY and CDR2 FYNNEI. The CDR3 region has the DNA TGTGCCAGCAGTAAGGGTGGGGCGGTGGGGACCCAGTACTTC. Its protein product is CASSKGGAVGTQYF.

The V call is TRBV6-5, the J call TRBJ2-7; TRBD1 aligns across 9 bases. Germline assignment: CDR1 MNHEY and CDR2 SVGAGI. Germline trimming cut 4 bases from V and 0 bases from J; bases unmatched to any gene: 7. This CDR3 comprises 16 residues. CDR3: CASSSVRQGVSYEQYF. CDR3 sequence (DNA): TGTGCCAGCAGTTCGGTGAGACAGGGGGTCTCCTACGAGCAGTACTTC.

The chain has TRBV2 and TRBJ1-5; 10 bases are a match to TRBD1. V was pared by 6 bases and J by 2 bases, with 16 bases of the junction left unmatched. Germline CDR1 SNHLY, CDR2 FYNNEI. The CDR3 loop spans 19 amino acids. CDR3 sequence (DNA): TGTGCCAGCAGCAGAAGGCGGGACAGGGGTTCGGGGGGCAATCAGCCCCAGCATTTT. This encodes CASSRRRDRGSGGNQPQHF.

The chain joins TRBV13 to TRBJ1-4, with D uncertain. Trimming removed 6 bases at V and 3 bases at J, with 8 bases between. This CDR3 contains 13 residues. Per germline, CDR1 PRHDT and CDR2 FYEKMQ (reference sequence). DNA for the CDR3: TGTGCCAGCAGTTCCTTTCCTAATGAAAAACTGTTTTTT. Protein product: CASSSFPNEKLFF.

The genes are TRBV21-1 and TRBJ1-2. TRBV21-1 is assigned pseudogene status. This CDR3 is 15 amino acids long. The CDR3 sequence: CASSKVYPGRDGYTF. For the CDR3, the DNA is TGTGCCAGCAGCAAAGTTTATCCAGGGAGGGACGGCTACACCTTC.

The rearrangement joins TRBV7-9 to TRBJ1-2, with D unclear. Trimming cost V 0 bases and J 5 bases, with 7 bases left between them. Per germline, CDR1 SEHNR and CDR2 FQNEAQ (reference sequence). The CDR3 runs to 13 residues. Here the CDR3 DNA reads TGTGCCAGCAGCTTAGCGCAGGCTTATGGCTACACCTTC. It is translated as CASSLAQAYGYTF.

The chain joins TRBV5-6 to TRBJ2-5, with D perhaps matching TRBD2 (5 bases). The J call may be incorrect, as the DNA end agrees better with TRBJ2-7. The CDR3 is 16 residues long. The germline V gene has CDR1 SGHDT and CDR2 YYEEEE. The CDR3 DNA reads TGTGCCAGCAGCTCAAGGAGGCGTCTCGGCTCCTACGAGCAGTACTTC. As protein: CASSSRRRLGSYEQYF.

The CDR3 loop is CASEDRATDTQYF. The CDR3 DNA sequence: TGTGCCAGTGAGGACAGGGCCACAGATACGCAGTATTTT. The chain links TRBV19 to TRBJ2-3, with 8 nucleotides matching TRBD1. Germline CDR1 LNHDA, CDR2 SQIVND (reference sequence). V shed 8 bases and J 2 bases; nucleotides not matched to a gene: 3. This CDR3 region has 13 residues.

V and J are TRBV7-2 and TRBJ2-5; 10 bases are shared with TRBD2. J gave up 2 bases and V 0 bases, and 3 bases lay outside the gene matches. CDR3 length equals 16 residues. Germline V gene lookup returns CDR1 SGHTA and CDR2 FQGNSA. CDR3 in DNA: TGTGCCAGCAGCTTAGCACTAGCGGGGTCACAAGAGACCCAGTACTTC. This sequence encodes CASSLALAGSQETQYF.

V and J are TRBV6-5 and TRBJ2-5, with TRBD1 matching over 9 bases. This CDR3 has 15 residues. J lost 4 bases, V lost 6 bases, and 9 bases had no gene match. In germline, CDR1 is MNHEY, CDR2 SVGAGI. The CDR3 DNA sequence: TGTGCCAGCAGCTCGGGACAGGGACTACTAGAGACCCAGTACTTC. Its protein product is CASSSGQGLLETQYF.